This T cell receptor (beta chain) was obtained from a study of T cell responses to AZD1222 COVID-19 vaccine. Study conclusions and caveats: Researchers report vaccine-associated CD4 TCRs spanning spike, with dominance at 160-218 and 743-854. An increase in Spike-specific TCR breadth and depth was observed after two AZD1222 doses. Unmutated variant regions are reportedly targeted by nearly half of spike-specific TCRs. Clonal diversity was possibly underestimated; the donors were predominantly white British and more often female.

To note about this clone: Its antigen is still unknown.

TCRdb keeps only in-frame clones here, not all; method: immunoSEQ multiplex PCR. In the table there are around 150,000 clones, 84% of which are singletons. Germline assignment: CDR1 SGHNT and CDR2 YYREEE (reference sequence). With 3 bases removed from V and 1 base from J, the gap between germline ends came to 20 bases. This CDR3 has 18 residues. The V call is TRBV5-4, the J call TRBJ2-1; D may be TRBD1 (6 bases). The receptor was isolated from an adult in good health. The source was peripheral blood, collected on day 0 of AZD1222 vaccination. CDR3 amino acids: CASSSGISGVGSYNEQFF. The CDR3, as DNA: TGTGCCAGCAGCTCAGGAATCTCAGGGGTTGGGTCCTACAATGAGCAGTTCTTC. Based on the CDR3 plus reference TRBV5-4 and TRBJ2-1, the full variable domain is ETGVTQSPTHLIKTRGQQVTLRCSSQSGHNTVSWYQQALGQGPQFIFQYYREEENGRGNFPPRFSGLQFPNYSSELNVNALELDDSALYLCASSSGISGVGSYNEQFFGPGTRLTVL.